This TCR beta chain was identified in a study of healthy donors' naive CD4 and CD8 T cells. TCR libraries were built from 450 to 650 ng of total RNA by linear amplification. TCRdb itself ran the reads through MiXCR, one entry per CDR3 protein. The sample records about 180,000 distinct CDR3 sequences, nearly 75% being singletons. Comment on this clonotype: The antigen is undetermined.

Germline V gene data show CDR1 as DFQATT and CDR2 as SNEGSKA (reference sequence). CDR3 length: 13 residues. V lost 5 bases and J 11 bases, leaving 19 bases between the germline ends. Study-wide results and limits: Positive CDR3 charge linked to CD4+ cells, negative to CD8+ cells.

Naive CD4+ cells were sorted as CD4+CD8-CD45RO-CD45RA+; naive CD8+ as CD8+CD4-CD45RA+CD27bright. Sequencing input: naive CD4+ and CD8+ T cells sorted from blood, pooled from several donors. This chain uses TRBV20-1 with TRBJ2-1; D might be TRBD1 or TRBD2, each matching 5 bases. This TCR was sampled from a pool of human donors in good health; the sample pools cells from several healthy donors. The CDR3 DNA sequence: TGCAGTGCTTGGGGAGAACCGGGACCACAGCAGTTCTTC. This translates into CSAWGEPGPQQFF.